The clone carrying this T cell receptor beta chain turned up a few times. Its antigen remains unidentified. The ends lost 5 bases at V and 4 bases at J; junction bases unmatched: 7. This CDR3 has 15 amino acids. Germline V gene sequence: CDR1 MNHEY, CDR2 SMNVEV (reference sequence). This specimen belongs to a study of cytomegalovirus exposure and HLA in healthy donors. Study-wide results and limits: A list of approximately 160 TCR beta chains associated with cytomegalovirus was given.

Vbeta (60) and Jbeta (13) primers were used in the PCR. Produced via immunoSEQ multiplex PCR; TCRdb's table is partial and in-frame only. Of 150,000 to 200,000 clones detected, about 80% appear once; the ten largest clones hold about 2.3%. Input material: PBMCs. This receptor was obtained from a woman in her twenties or thirties in good health and CMV-seronegative. The V gene is TRBV27, the J gene TRBJ2-7; TRBD2 matches at 11 bases. CDR3 nucleotides: TGTGCCAGCAGTGAACTAGCGGGAGATTTATACGAGCAGTACTTC. Residues: CASSELAGDLYEQYF.